The rows below give T cell receptor beta chains drawn from one sample of a study of T cells of healthy individuals. One entry per CDR3 protein, called by TCRdb with MiXCR from the 5' RACE reads. The data contain 100,000 or so distinct CDR3 sequences, about 16% of them singletons. These receptors were collected from a human donor in good health. Each CDR3 is given with its conserved first and last residue. Fields, in order: J gene, V gene, clone size, D gene, CDR3 DNA, CDR3 protein. D genes are given only for firm matches. Some rows have no size entry. The others give once, few or many, or a class for an expanded clone.

>TRBJ1-5|TRBV5-1|.|TRBD1
TGCGCCAGCAGCTCGTTACAGGGGGCGGGGGCCAATCAGCCCCAGCATTTT
CASSSLQGAGANQPQHF
>TRBJ1-1|TRBV14|.|.
TGTGCCAGCAGCCCCCCGGGGGCAGGCACTGAAGCTTTCTTT
CASSPPGAGTEAFF
>TRBJ2-7|TRBV5-1|many|TRBD1
TGCGCCAGCAGCCTAAGGACAGGGAATCGCTACGAGCAGTACTTC
CASSLRTGNRYEQYF
>TRBJ2-3|TRBV4-3|few|.
TGCGCCAGCAGCCAAGATCGCGATAGCGGAACGAGCACAGATACGCAGTATTTT
CASSQDRDSGTSTDTQYF
>TRBJ2-7|TRBV5-5|.|TRBD1
TGTGCCAGCAGCAACACAGGGGCCCACGAGCAGTACTTC
CASSNTGAHEQYF
>TRBJ1-5|TRBV5-5|.|TRBD1
TGTGCCAGCAGCGGAGGGACAGGGGGCCCAAATCAGCCCCAGCATTTT
CASSGGTGGPNQPQHF
>TRBJ1-2|TRBV12-3/TRBV12-4|many|.
TGTGCCAGCAGTCCCGGCTATGGCTACACCTTC
CASSPGYGYTF
>TRBJ2-1|TRBV7-2|once|.
TGTGCCAGCAGCTTATCTTTTAGCACCGATGAGCAGTTCTTC
CASSLSFSTDEQFF
>TRBJ2-5|TRBV20-1|few|.
TGCAGTGCTAGAAGTCACTGGGGCCAAGAGACCCAGTACTTC
CSARSHWGQETQYF
>TRBJ2-5|TRBV5-1|few|.
TGCGCCAGCAGCTTGGTGGGGACCCAGTACTTC
CASSLVGTQYF
>TRBJ2-3|TRBV4-2|few|.
TGTGCCAGCAGCCAAGAAGGGGGGGGCGGGGCAGATACGCAGTATTTT
CASSQEGGGGADTQYF
>TRBJ2-7|TRBV19|many|.
TGTGCCTCCGAGGGGTCGGGGCCCCCCTACGAGCAGTACTTC
CASEGSGPPYEQYF
>TRBJ2-7|TRBV5-1|.|TRBD1
TGTGCCAGCAGCAACACAGGGGCCTACTCCTACGAGCAGTACTTC
CASSNTGAYSYEQYF
>TRBJ2-3|TRBV20-1|few|.
TGCAGTGCCCAACTGCGGGGATACACAGATACGCAGTATTTT
CSAQLRGYTDTQYF
>TRBJ1-2|TRBV10-3|many|.
TGTGCCATCAGTGAGGGAGGTCGAATCTATGGCTACACCTTC
CAISEGGRIYGYTF
>TRBJ2-1|TRBV6-2/TRBV6-3|few|.
TGTGCCAGCAGTGTCGGACAAGCCGGGACACAAATAGGGTTCTTC
CASSVGQAGTQIGFF
>TRBJ2-7|TRBV4-1|many|.
TGCGCCAGCAGCCTCTCGCCGATAGCAGAAGGGCAGTACTTC
CASSLSPIAEGQYF
>TRBJ1-2|TRBV24-1|.|TRBD1
TGTGCCACCAAGGGACAGAGAGACTATGGCTACAACTTC
CATKGQRDYGYNF
>TRBJ2-3|TRBV12-3/TRBV12-4|many|.
TGTGCCAGCAGGACTAGCACAGATACGCAGTATTTT
CASRTSTDTQYF
>TRBJ2-7|TRBV28|few|.
TGTGCCAGCAGTTTATGGGGGGCCCTCTACGAGCAGTACTTC
CASSLWGALYEQYF
>TRBJ2-5|TRBV20-1|few|TRBD1
TGCAGTGCTAGAGATCGGACAGGGGGGGTGGAGACCCAGTACTTC
CSARDRTGGVETQYF
>TRBJ2-5|TRBV29-1|.|.
TGCAGCGTGGGGGATTGGGAGACCCAGTACTTC
CSVGDWETQYF
>TRBJ2-1|TRBV4-2|.|TRBD2
TGTGCCAGCAGCCAAGGGACCCTGGCGACTAGCGGGGTAAATGAGCAGTTCTTC
CASSQGTLATSGVNEQFF
>TRBJ1-4|TRBV28|few|TRBD1
TGTGCCAGCAGCTGGACGGCTTTTGTGGGACAGGGGAATGAAAAACTGTTTTTT
CASSWTAFVGQGNEKLFF
>TRBJ2-3|TRBV20-1|.|.
TGCAGTGCTAGAGGCGAAACAGATACGCAGTATTTT
CSARGETDTQYF
>TRBJ2-5|TRBV13|many|.
TGTGCCAGCAGACCGGGGTACGAGGAGACCCAGTACTTC
CASRPGYEETQYF
>TRBJ2-3|TRBV18|many|.
TGTGCCAGCTCACCTACTGTGGGCCCAGATACGCAGTATTTT
CASSPTVGPDTQYF
>TRBJ1-5|TRBV6-2/TRBV6-3|.|.
TGTGCCAGCAGTTCCCTACTGGACCAGCCCCAGCATTTT
CASSSLLDQPQHF
>TRBJ1-1|TRBV4-3|few|TRBD1
TGCGCCAGCAGCCAAGATACAGGGGTGGAAACTGAAGCTTTCTTT
CASSQDTGVETEAFF
>TRBJ2-3|TRBV7-3|.|.
TGTGCCAGCAGCCTCCGGGCCCCCGAGTCTAGCACAGATACGCAGTATTTT
CASSLRAPESSTDTQYF
>TRBJ2-5|TRBV5-5|.|.
TGTGCCAGCAGCTTGGACTGGGGCCAAGAGACCCAGTACTTC
CASSLDWGQETQYF
>TRBJ2-7|TRBV3-1|many|TRBD2
TGTGCCAGCAGCCAAGGGCGGCTAGCGGGAGCGCCAACCTACGAGCAGTACTTC
CASSQGRLAGAPTYEQYF
>TRBJ2-1|TRBV29-1|.|TRBD2
TGCAGCGTTGTCTCTAGCGGGGTCATGGGTGAGCAGTTCTTC
CSVVSSGVMGEQFF
>TRBJ2-1|TRBV20-1|.|.
TGCAGTGCTAGAGATACGAGGAGCGGCCACTCCTACAATGAGCAGTTCTTC
CSARDTRSGHSYNEQFF
>TRBJ1-1|TRBV20-1|many|.
TGCAGTGCTAGAGTTGGGGACACTGAAGCTTTCTTT
CSARVGDTEAFF
>TRBJ2-1|TRBV7-9|.|.
TGTGCCAGCAGCCCGGACCTCCCGAATGAGCAGTTCTTC
CASSPDLPNEQFF
>TRBJ2-3|TRBV7-9|.|TRBD1
TGTGCCAGCAGCCGAGACGGGACAGGCACAGATACGCAGTATTTT
CASSRDGTGTDTQYF
>TRBJ2-1|TRBV2|many|.
TGTGCCAGCAGTGGAAGAGGGGGAGGAAGGTACAATGAGCAGTTCTTC
CASSGRGGGRYNEQFF
>TRBJ2-5|TRBV4-3|.|.
TGCGCCAGCAGCCAAGAAATCCTTCGGGGGACCCAGTACTTC
CASSQEILRGTQYF
>TRBJ2-3|TRBV12-3/TRBV12-4|.|TRBD2
TGTGCCAGCACCCCTAGCGGTAGCACAGATACGCAGTATTTT
CASTPSGSTDTQYF
>TRBJ1-6|TRBV5-1|.|TRBD1
TGCGCCAGCAGCTATCGACAGGGTGAAGGCTCCTATAATTCACCCCTCCACTTT
CASSYRQGEGSYNSPLHF
>TRBJ1-2|TRBV7-8|.|TRBD1
TGTGCCAGCAGCTTAGTAACCGGGACAGGAGTGGGCTACATCTTC
CASSLVTGTGVGYIF
>TRBJ2-4|TRBV7-9|.|.
TGTGCCAGCAGCTTAGACATGAACATTCAGTACTTC
CASSLDMNIQYF
>TRBJ1-6|TRBV6-2/TRBV6-3|.|.
TGTGCCAGCAGTTACTCGAGTTACAGGCGGCCTAATTCACCCCTCCACTTT
CASSYSSYRRPNSPLHF
>TRBJ2-5|TRBV5-5|many|.
TGTGCCAGCAGCTTGATTGGGGCGGGGATAGCAGAGACCCAGTACTTC
CASSLIGAGIAETQYF
>TRBJ2-2|TRBV3-1|many|.
TGTGCCAGCAGCCAGGGAGGCGGGGAGCTGTTTTTT
CASSQGGGELFF
>TRBJ2-7|TRBV19|.|.
TGTGCCAGTAGTATAGGCCCTTCAGCGGGTAGCTCCTACGAGCAGTACTTC
CASSIGPSAGSSYEQYF
>TRBJ2-1|TRBV9|.|.
TGTGCCAGCAGCGTTGGGAGCTCCTACAATGAGCAGTTCTTC
CASSVGSSYNEQFF
>TRBJ1-4|TRBV4-2|.|.
TGTGCCAGCAGCCAACGCCCCGGGGGCGTAAATGAAAAACTGTTTTTT
CASSQRPGGVNEKLFF
>TRBJ2-1|TRBV6-2/TRBV6-3|.|TRBD2
TGTGCCAGCAGTTCCTCAAGGACTAGCGGGAGGCAGTTCTTC
CASSSSRTSGRQFF
>TRBJ2-1|TRBV18|few|.
TGTGCCAGCTCACCACCGGTTGGGGATGAGCAGTTCTTC
CASSPPVGDEQFF
>TRBJ2-5|TRBV10-3|few|.
TGTGCCATCAGCGGACTTGGCGAGACCCAGTACTTC
CAISGLGETQYF
>TRBJ1-2|TRBV11-2|few|.
TGTGCCAGCAGCTTAGGGCAGGGACCCGTCTATGGCTACACCTTC
CASSLGQGPVYGYTF
>TRBJ2-1|TRBV20-1|few|TRBD2
TGCAGTGCTAGAGGACTAGCGGGAGGGCCGGGGGAGCAGTTCTTC
CSARGLAGGPGEQFF